Listed below are T cell receptor beta chains from one sample, sequenced in a study of Ad26.COV2.S vaccination and SARS-CoV-2 variants. The protocol was immunoSEQ multiplex PCR, while the TCRdb copy is restricted to in-frame clones and leaves out a portion. The repertoire holds roughly 500,000 clones, around 88% seen once, with around 13% in the top ten. The sample in question was peripheral blood, obtained in a trial of Ad26.COV2.S vaccine versus placebo. The receptors originated from a person between 18 and 59 years old who received the Ad26.COV2.S COVID-19 vaccine or a placebo. Both conserved end residues are part of each CDR3. The D gene is left open where the match is weak. Expanded clones get a size class; other rows say once, few or many, or leave the size out.

J,size,D,length,V,CDR3,DNA
TRBJ1-4,NA,NA,15,TRBV2,CASSEEGIPSAKLFF,TGTGCCAGCAGTGAGGAAGGCATTCCGTCGGCAAAACTGTTTTTT
TRBJ1-5,NA,NA,11,TRBV30,CAWSAGGPQHF,TGTGCCTGGAGTGCCGGGGGGCCCCAGCATTTT
TRBJ2-7,NA,TRBD1,14,TRBV4-3,CASSLGQGVYEQYF,TGCGCCAGCAGCCTTGGACAGGGAGTGTACGAGCAGTACTTC
TRBJ1-2,NA,NA,13,TRBV6-5,CASSTGLLDGYTF,TGTGCCAGCAGCACAGGGCTTCTGGATGGCTACACCTTC
TRBJ2-1,NA,NA,12,TRBV27,CASRTAYNEQFF,TGTGCCAGCCGGACAGCTTACAATGAGCAGTTCTTC
TRBJ2-1,NA,TRBD2,16,TRBV5-8,CASSLATSGRAHEQFF,TGTGCCAGCAGCTTGGCCACCAGCGGGAGAGCCCATGAGCAGTTCTTC
TRBJ1-2,NA,NA,16,TRBV5-1,CASSPDLGRVGYGYTF,TGCGCCAGCAGCCCGGACCTGGGACGAGTGGGCTATGGCTACACCTTC
TRBJ2-5,NA,NA,14,TRBV19,CASSSVRGKETQYF,TGTGCCAGTAGTAGTGTCAGGGGAAAAGAGACCCAGTACTTC
TRBJ2-7,NA,TRBD1,12,TRBV30,CAVRDSRYEQYF,TGTGCCGTCCGGGACAGCCGCTACGAGCAGTACTTC
TRBJ2-1,NA,NA,14,TRBV5-1,CASSWGADLTEQFF,TGCGCCAGCAGCTGGGGGGCCGATTTGACCGAGCAGTTCTTC
TRBJ2-5,NA,NA,13,TRBV5-1,CASSNPVGETQYF,TGCGCCAGCAGCAACCCGGTTGGGGAGACCCAGTACTTC
TRBJ2-3,NA,TRBD2,16,TRBV11-1,CASSGASGRVADTQYF,TGTGCCAGCAGCGGCGCTAGCGGGAGGGTTGCAGATACGCAGTATTTT
TRBJ1-6,NA,NA,16,TRBV19,CASSRTTGLGDSPLHF,TGTGCCAGTAGTAGGACAACAGGGCTGGGGGATTCACCCCTCCACTTT
TRBJ2-1,NA,NA,18,TRBV7-2,CASSPSRGRAGSYNEQFF,TGTGCCAGCAGCCCCTCCCGAGGGCGGGCAGGCTCCTACAATGAGCAGTTCTTC
TRBJ1-5,NA,NA,12,TRBV6-5,CASSVGNQPQHF,TGTGCCAGCAGCGTGGGAAATCAGCCCCAGCATTTT
TRBJ2-1,NA,NA,16,TRBV20-1,CSASSPQGRLVSEQFF,TGCAGTGCTAGTAGCCCCCAGGGGCGCCTTGTAAGTGAGCAGTTCTTC
TRBJ2-2,NA,TRBD1,16,TRBV7-8,CASSTPTGAGTGELFF,TGTGCCAGCAGCACGCCGACAGGGGCGGGAACCGGGGAGCTGTTTTTT
TRBJ2-1,NA,TRBD2,15,TRBV9,CASSVDGRGYNEQFF,TGTGCCAGCAGCGTAGACGGGAGGGGGTACAATGAGCAGTTCTTC
TRBJ2-1,NA,TRBD2,15,TRBV9,CASSVDLAGPDEQFF,TGTGCCAGCAGCGTAGATCTAGCGGGACCGGATGAGCAGTTCTTC
TRBJ1-4,NA,NA,13,TRBV9,CASSGGLNEKLFF,TGTGCCAGCAGCGGGGGCCTTAATGAAAAACTGTTTTTT
TRBJ2-7,NA,TRBD1,19,TRBV6-2/TRBV6-3,CASSRRPIGTGREPYEQYF,TGTGCCAGCAGTCGTCGCCCGATCGGGACAGGGAGGGAGCCCTACGAGCAGTACTTC
TRBJ1-1,NA,NA,15,TRBV7-2,CASSLEQTMNTEAFF,TGTGCCAGCAGCTTAGAACAAACCATGAACACTGAAGCTTTCTTT
TRBJ1-5,NA,NA,16,TRBV27,CASSSWMGSSNQPQHF,TGTGCCAGCAGTTCCTGGATGGGGTCGAGCAATCAGCCCCAGCATTTT
TRBJ2-3,NA,NA,14,TRBV7-9,CASSLVSGADTQYF,TGTGCCAGCAGCTTAGTCTCCGGGGCGGATACGCAGTATTTT
TRBJ2-2,NA,TRBD1,15,TRBV7-9,CASSLGTGRGGELFF,TGTGCCAGCAGCTTAGGGACAGGGCGAGGCGGGGAGCTGTTTTTT
TRBJ1-4,NA,NA,10,TRBV20-1,CSAGLEKLFF,TGCAGTGCCGGGTTGGAAAAACTGTTTTTT
TRBJ2-5,NA,NA,13,TRBV7-2,CASSLAVLGAQYF,TGTGCCAGCAGCTTAGCTGTTTTAGGGGCCCAGTACTTC
TRBJ2-1,NA,NA,12,TRBV5-4,CASSLQDSVWFF,TGTGCCAGCAGCTTACAGGACTCCGTATGGTTCTTC
TRBJ2-2,NA,NA,14,TRBV28,CASSLGGASGELFF,TGTGCCAGCAGTTTAGGCGGGGCGTCCGGGGAGCTGTTTTTT
TRBJ1-5,NA,NA,13,TRBV5-1,CASSSALNQPQHF,TGCGCCAGCAGCTCGGCTTTGAATCAGCCCCAGCATTTT
TRBJ1-1,once,TRBD1,15,TRBV6-5,CASRWTGPMNTEAFF,TGTGCCAGCAGGTGGACAGGCCCCATGAACACTGAAGCTTTCTTT
TRBJ2-1,NA,TRBD2,17,TRBV7-2,CASSLDSTSGNYNEQFF,TGTGCCAGCAGCTTAGATTCAACTAGCGGCAACTACAATGAGCAGTTCTTC
TRBJ1-1,NA,NA,14,TRBV7-3,CASSLGATGTEAFF,TGTGCCAGCAGCTTAGGGGCGACGGGCACTGAAGCTTTCTTT
TRBJ2-7,NA,NA,17,TRBV3-1/TRBV3-2,CASSQEFSGVSSYEQYF,TGTGCCAGCAGCCAAGAGTTCTCGGGGGTGAGCTCCTACGAGCAGTACTTC
TRBJ1-2,NA,NA,10,TRBV7-9,CASAGRGYTF,TGTGCCAGCGCAGGGAGGGGCTACACCTTC
TRBJ2-2,NA,NA,15,TRBV28,CASSSPTGMTGELFF,TGTGCCAGCAGTTCCCCGACAGGCATGACCGGGGAGCTGTTTTTT
TRBJ1-1,NA,NA,14,TRBV23-1,CASSCPRGNTEAFF,TGCGCCAGCAGTTGTCCCAGGGGGAACACTGAAGCTTTCTTT
TRBJ2-2,once,TRBD2,17,TRBV5-1,CASTPGSGTLNTGELFF,TGCGCCAGCACCCCAGGGAGCGGGACCCTTAACACCGGGGAGCTGTTTTTT
TRBJ2-2,NA,TRBD2,14,TRBV28,CASSSGGLAGELFF,TGTGCCAGCAGTTCAGGAGGACTAGCCGGGGAGCTGTTTTTT
TRBJ1-1,NA,NA,14,TRBV2,CASKAWQGNTEAFF,TGTGCCAGCAAGGCCTGGCAGGGGAACACTGAAGCTTTCTTT
TRBJ2-4,NA,TRBD2,20,TRBV7-6,CASSPSGASGSDGAKNIQYF,TGTGCCAGCAGCCCCTCCGGGGCTAGCGGGAGTGATGGGGCCAAAAACATTCAGTACTTC
TRBJ1-1,few,TRBD1,11,TRBV29-1,CSGDRNTEAFF,TGCAGCGGGGACAGAAACACTGAAGCTTTCTTT
TRBJ1-2,NA,NA,15,TRBV5-4,CASSLDRGPGYGYTF,TGTGCCAGCAGCTTGGATCGGGGGCCGGGCTATGGCTACACCTTC
TRBJ1-1,NA,NA,11,TRBV19,CASSMAGMAFF,TGTGCCAGTAGTATGGCAGGTATGGCTTTCTTT
TRBJ1-4,NA,TRBD1,14,TRBV30,CAWSGGTGVEKLFF,TGTGCCTGGAGTGGCGGGACAGGGGTTGAAAAACTGTTTTTT
TRBJ2-7,NA,TRBD2,10,TRBV6-5,CAAGDLEQYF,TGTGCCGCGGGAGACCTGGAGCAGTACTTC
TRBJ2-2,NA,TRBD2,16,TRBV11-2,CASTASGGPGTGELFF,TGTGCCAGCACCGCTTCGGGAGGGCCAGGTACCGGGGAGCTGTTTTTT
TRBJ1-1,NA,NA,13,TRBV3-1/TRBV3-2,CASSQEEGTEAFF,TGTGCCAGCAGCCAAGAGGAGGGTACTGAAGCTTTCTTT
TRBJ2-2,NA,NA,13,TRBV10-3,CAIGTVGTGELFF,TGTGCCATCGGGACTGTTGGCACCGGGGAGCTGTTTTTT
TRBJ2-1,NA,NA,12,TRBV7-3,CASSTTGNEQFF,TGTGCCAGCAGCACCACGGGCAATGAGCAGTTCTTC
TRBJ2-7,NA,NA,11,TRBV20-1,CSAIGGYEQYF,TGCAGTGCTATTGGCGGCTACGAGCAGTACTTC
TRBJ2-1,NA,NA,13,TRBV12-3/TRBV12-4,CASSPERVNEQFF,TGTGCCAGCAGTCCCGAAAGGGTAAATGAGCAGTTCTTC
TRBJ1-3,NA,NA,14,TRBV5-6,CASSRDISGNTIYF,TGTGCCAGCAGCCGGGACATCTCTGGAAACACCATATATTTT
TRBJ1-2,NA,TRBD1,18,TRBV7-2,CASSFFGTGGRANYGYTF,TGTGCCAGCAGCTTTTTTGGGACAGGGGGCCGAGCTAACTATGGCTACACCTTC
TRBJ2-1,NA,NA,15,TRBV6-5,CASSYQTFSGGEQFF,TGTGCCAGCAGTTACCAAACCTTTAGCGGAGGTGAGCAGTTCTTC